This T cell receptor beta chain was sequenced during a study of cytomegalovirus exposure and HLA in healthy donors. Study outcomes and limitations: Productive rates of about 87% or about 30% were seen for most TCR beta V segments in an earlier analysis.

Comment on this clone: Its antigen is unknown.

Trimming took 2 bases from V and 0 from J, leaving 11 bases between them. Per the germline V gene, CDR1 is SGDLS and CDR2 is YYNGEE. This CDR3 is 15 amino acids long. The PCR was carried out with 60 Vbeta primers and 13 Jbeta primers. Sequencing was performed with immunoSEQ multiplex PCR; in TCRdb, only in-frame clones are kept and a portion is missing. Of 110,000 to 150,000 clones in the sample, approximately 80% were seen once. The sequencing sample was made of PBMCs. The TCR sequence derives from an older woman in good health and CMV-seropositive. J is TRBJ2-5 and V is TRBV9, with D possibly being TRBD2 (6 bases). CDR3 sequence (DNA): TGTGCCAGCAGCGTGGGACTGTCGTACCAAGAGACCCAGTACTTC. Its protein product is CASSVGLSYQETQYF.